The entry below describes one TCR beta chain. Clones were sequenced by immunoSEQ multiplex PCR, and TCRdb holds only the in-frame ones, with some missing. The repertoire consists of 70,000 to 95,000 clones, with over 70% occurring once and the leading ten covering 5% to 6.5%. This entry is derived from a study of blood T cell repertoires in COVID-19. Across the study: Sources were T cells, B-cell-depleted T cells, or PBMCs; the material itself was cDNA or gDNA.

Germline loops: CDR1 SGDLS, CDR2 YYNGEE. V was clipped by 0 bases and J by 4 bases, with 11 bases between them. This CDR3 has 14 residues. This chain links TRBV9 with TRBJ2-7, with a possible D match to TRBD2 (5 bases). This clonotype originated in a man aged 50 to 59 with active COVID-19. Sequencing was done on a sample of peripheral blood. DNA of the CDR3: TGTGCCAGCAGCGTAGGTTATGCGGGTTACGAGCAGTACTTC. This sequence encodes CASSVGYAGYEQYF. The full variable domain, its missing parts supplied by reference TRBV9 and TRBJ2-7, is DSGVTQTPKHLITATGQRVTLRCSPRSGDLSVYWYQQSLDQGLQFLIQYYNGEERAKGNILERFSAQQFPDLHSELNLSSLELGDSALYFCASSVGYAGYEQYFGPGTRLTVT.